This TCR beta chain stems from a study of blood T cell repertoires in COVID-19. Turning to the study itself: Sites in the United States, Italy and Spain provided acute and convalescent COVID-19 samples. The cDNA or gDNA used as material had been derived from T cells, B-cell-depleted T cells, or PBMCs.

TCRdb's copy holds only in-frame clones and misses some; the assay was immunoSEQ multiplex PCR. The data show 90,000 to 100,000 clones, approximately 82% seen once. V lost 5 bases and J lost 0; bases outside the gene matches: 4. Germline CDR1 reads MNHEY; CDR2 reads SVGAGI. The CDR3 covers 15 residues. This receptor was obtained from a man aged 60-69 years with acute or convalescent COVID-19. Sequenced material: peripheral blood. The chain carries TRBV6-5 and TRBJ2-3; 8 bases agree with TRBD2. CDR3 sequence reads: CASSRGGISTDTQYF. CDR3 sequence (DNA): TGTGCCAGCAGTCGGGGGGGCATTAGCACAGATACGCAGTATTTT.